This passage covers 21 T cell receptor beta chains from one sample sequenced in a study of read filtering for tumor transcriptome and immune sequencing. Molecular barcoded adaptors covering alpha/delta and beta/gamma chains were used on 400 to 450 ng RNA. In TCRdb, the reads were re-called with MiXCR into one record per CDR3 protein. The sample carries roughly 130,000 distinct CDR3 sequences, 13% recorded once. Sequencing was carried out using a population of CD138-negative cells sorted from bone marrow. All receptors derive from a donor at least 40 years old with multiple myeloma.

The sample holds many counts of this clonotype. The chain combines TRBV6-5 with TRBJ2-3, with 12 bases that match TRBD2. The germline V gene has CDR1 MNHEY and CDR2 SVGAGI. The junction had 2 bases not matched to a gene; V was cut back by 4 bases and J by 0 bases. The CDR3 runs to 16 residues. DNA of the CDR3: TGTGCCAGCAGTTGGGGGACTAGCGGGAGCACAGATACGCAGTATTTT. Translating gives CASSWGTSGSTDTQYF.

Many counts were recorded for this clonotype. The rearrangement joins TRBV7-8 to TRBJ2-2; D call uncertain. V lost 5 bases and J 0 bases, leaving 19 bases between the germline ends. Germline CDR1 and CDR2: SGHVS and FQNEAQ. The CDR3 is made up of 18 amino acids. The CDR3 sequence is CASSVHFQDFTNTGELFF. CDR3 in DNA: TGTGCCAGCAGCGTTCATTTCCAAGACTTTACGAACACCGGGGAGCTGTTTTTT.

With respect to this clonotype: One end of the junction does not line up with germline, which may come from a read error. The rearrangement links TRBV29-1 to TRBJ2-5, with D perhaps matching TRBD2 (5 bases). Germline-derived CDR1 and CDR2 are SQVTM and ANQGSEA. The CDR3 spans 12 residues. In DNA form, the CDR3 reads TGCAGCGTCGGGCCCGGGAAAGAGGCCCAGTACTTC. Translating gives CSVGPGKEAQYF. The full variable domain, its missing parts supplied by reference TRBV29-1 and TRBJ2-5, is SAVISQKPSRDICQRGTSLTIQCQVDSQVTMMFWYRQQPGQSLTLIATANQGSEATYESGFVIDKFPISRPNLTFSTLTVSNMSPEDSSIYLCSVGPGKEAQYFGPGTRLLVL.

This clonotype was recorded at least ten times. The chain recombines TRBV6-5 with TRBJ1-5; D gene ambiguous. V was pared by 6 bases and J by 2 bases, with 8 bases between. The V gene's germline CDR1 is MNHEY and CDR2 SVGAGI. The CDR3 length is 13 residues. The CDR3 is CASSPYGNQPQHF. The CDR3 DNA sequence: TGTGCCAGCAGCCCATATGGCAATCAGCCCCAGCATTTT.

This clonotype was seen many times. CDR3: CASSQGRYLAGDTQYF. The CDR3 DNA sequence: TGTGCCAGCAGCCAAGGACGATACCTAGCAGGAGATACGCAGTATTTT. This rearrangement joins TRBV3-1 to TRBJ2-3; the D gene is possibly TRBD2 (5 bases). Trimming pared 1 base from V and 5 bases from J, leaving 16 bases between. This CDR3 contains 16 residues. Per the germline V gene, CDR1 is LGHDT and CDR2 is YNNKEL (reference sequence).

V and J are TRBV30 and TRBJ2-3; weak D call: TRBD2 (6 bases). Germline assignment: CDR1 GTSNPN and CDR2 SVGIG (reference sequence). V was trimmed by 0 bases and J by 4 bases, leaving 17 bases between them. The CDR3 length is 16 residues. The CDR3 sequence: CAWSVEPGEIADTQYF. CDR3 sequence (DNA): TGTGCCTGGAGTGTAGAGCCGGGAGAGATCGCAGATACGCAGTATTTT.

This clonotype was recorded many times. The CDR3 loop reads CSAFGLAGVVDEQFF. The DNA of the CDR3 is TGCAGTGCTTTCGGACTAGCGGGAGTGGTGGATGAGCAGTTCTTC. The chain carries TRBV20-1 and TRBJ2-1; 13 nucleotides match TRBD2. Germline V gives CDR1 DFQATT, CDR2 SNEGSKA (reference sequence). The CDR3 loop spans 15 amino acids. J gave up 8 bases and V 5 bases, and 9 bases lay outside the gene matches.

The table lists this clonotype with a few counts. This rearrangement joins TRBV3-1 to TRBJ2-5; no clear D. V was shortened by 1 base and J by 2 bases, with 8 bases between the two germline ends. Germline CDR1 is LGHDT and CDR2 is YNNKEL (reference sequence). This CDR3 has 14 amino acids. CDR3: CASSQGMEQETQYF. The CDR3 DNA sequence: TGTGCCAGCAGCCAAGGAATGGAGCAAGAGACCCAGTACTTC.

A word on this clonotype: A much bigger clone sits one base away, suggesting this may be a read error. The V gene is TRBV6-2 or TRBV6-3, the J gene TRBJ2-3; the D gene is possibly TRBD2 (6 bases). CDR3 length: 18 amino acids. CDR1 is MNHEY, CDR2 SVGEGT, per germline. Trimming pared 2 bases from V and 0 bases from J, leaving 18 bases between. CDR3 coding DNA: TGTGCCAGCAGTTACGATTATCGGGGGTATAGCAGCACAGATACGCAGTATTTT. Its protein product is CASSYDYRGYSSTDTQYF.

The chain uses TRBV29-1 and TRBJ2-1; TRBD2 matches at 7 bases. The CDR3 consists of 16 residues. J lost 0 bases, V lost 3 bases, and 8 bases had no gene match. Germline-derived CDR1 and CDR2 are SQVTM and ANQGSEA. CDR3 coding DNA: TGCAGCGTTGATAATAGCGGGCAGAGCTCCTACAATGAGCAGTTCTTC. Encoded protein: CSVDNSGQSSYNEQFF.

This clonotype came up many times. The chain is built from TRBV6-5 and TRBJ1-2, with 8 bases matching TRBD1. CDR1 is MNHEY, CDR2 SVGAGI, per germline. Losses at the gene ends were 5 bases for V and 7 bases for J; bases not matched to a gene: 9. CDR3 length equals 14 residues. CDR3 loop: CASSRTGTASGYTF. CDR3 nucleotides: TGTGCCAGCAGTCGGACAGGGACGGCGAGTGGCTACACCTTC.

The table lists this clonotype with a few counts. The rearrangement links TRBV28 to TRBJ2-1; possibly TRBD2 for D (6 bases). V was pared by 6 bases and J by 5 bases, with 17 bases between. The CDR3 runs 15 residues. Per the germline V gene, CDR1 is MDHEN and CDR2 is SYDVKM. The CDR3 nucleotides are TGTGCCAGCAGCCGTAGACTAGGCGTTGACAATGAGCAGTTCTTC. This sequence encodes CASSRRLGVDNEQFF.

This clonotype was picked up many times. CDR3 amino acids: CASSVRSEETQYF. The CDR3 DNA follows: TGTGCCAGCAGTGTTCGGTCGGAAGAGACCCAGTACTTC. V and J are TRBV6-1 and TRBJ2-5, with D uncertain. CDR1 is MNHNS and CDR2 is SASEGT in the germline V gene. V lost 4 bases and J 3 bases, leaving 9 bases between the germline ends. The CDR3 runs 13 residues.

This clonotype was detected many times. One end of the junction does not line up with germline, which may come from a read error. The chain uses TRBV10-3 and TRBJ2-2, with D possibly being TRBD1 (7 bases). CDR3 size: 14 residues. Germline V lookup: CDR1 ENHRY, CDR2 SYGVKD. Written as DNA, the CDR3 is TGTGCCACGGGGGACAGTCGCGGCACCGGGGAGCTGTATTTT. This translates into CATGDSRGTGELYF.

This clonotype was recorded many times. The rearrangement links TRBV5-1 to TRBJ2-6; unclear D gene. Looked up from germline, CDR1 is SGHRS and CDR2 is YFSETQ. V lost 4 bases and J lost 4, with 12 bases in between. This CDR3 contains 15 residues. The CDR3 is CASSGTVPGANVLTF. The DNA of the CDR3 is TGCGCCAGCAGCGGAACAGTCCCCGGGGCCAACGTCCTGACTTTC.

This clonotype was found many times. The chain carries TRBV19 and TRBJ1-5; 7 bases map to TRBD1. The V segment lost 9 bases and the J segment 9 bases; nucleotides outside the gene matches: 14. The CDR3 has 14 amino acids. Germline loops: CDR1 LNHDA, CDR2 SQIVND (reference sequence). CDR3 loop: CASAPGQTASPQHF. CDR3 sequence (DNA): TGTGCCAGCGCCCCGGGACAGACCGCGTCGCCCCAGCATTTT.

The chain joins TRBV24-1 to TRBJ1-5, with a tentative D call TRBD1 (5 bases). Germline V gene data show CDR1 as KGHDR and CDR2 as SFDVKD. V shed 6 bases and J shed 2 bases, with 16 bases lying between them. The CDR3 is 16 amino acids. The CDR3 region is CATSNGRKGGNQPQHF. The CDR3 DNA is TGTGCCACCAGTAACGGTCGCAAAGGGGGCAATCAGCCCCAGCATTTT.

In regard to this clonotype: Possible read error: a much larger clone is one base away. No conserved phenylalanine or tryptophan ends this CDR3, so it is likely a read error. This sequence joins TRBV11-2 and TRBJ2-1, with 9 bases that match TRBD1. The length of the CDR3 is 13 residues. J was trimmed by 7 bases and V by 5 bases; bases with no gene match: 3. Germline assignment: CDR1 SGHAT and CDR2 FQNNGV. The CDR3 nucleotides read TGTGCCAGCAGCCGGACAGGGGAAAATGAGCAGTTCCTC. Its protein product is CASSRTGENEQFL.

CDR3 protein: CASSLDGRPNQPQHF. The CDR3 DNA is TGCGCCAGCAGCTTGGATGGCAGGCCGAATCAGCCCCAGCATTTT. The chain recombines TRBV5-1 with TRBJ1-5; D unresolved. CDR3 length: 15 residues. CDR1 is SGHRS, CDR2 YFSETQ, per germline. The V end was cut by 0 bases, the J end by 4 bases, with 11 bases between.

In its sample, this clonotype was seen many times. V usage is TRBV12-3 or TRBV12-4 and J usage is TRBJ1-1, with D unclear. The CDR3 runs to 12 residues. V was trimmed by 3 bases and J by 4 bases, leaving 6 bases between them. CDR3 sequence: CASSFGGTEAFF. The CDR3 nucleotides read TGTGCCAGCAGTTTTGGTGGCACTGAAGCTTTCTTT.

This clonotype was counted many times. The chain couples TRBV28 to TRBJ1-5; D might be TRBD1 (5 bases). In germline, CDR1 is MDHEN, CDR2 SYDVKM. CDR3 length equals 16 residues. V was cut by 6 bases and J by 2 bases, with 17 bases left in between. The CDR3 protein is CASSIHQGTGNQPQHF. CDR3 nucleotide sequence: TGTGCCAGCAGCATTCATCAGGGTACCGGCAATCAGCCCCAGCATTTT.